This TCR beta chain was sequenced in a study of Tregs in tolerant kidney transplant recipients. Unstimulated regulatory T cells (CD4+CD25+CD127-), CD4+CD25- non-regulatory cells, CD4 and CD8 cells were FACS-sorted from thawed PBMCs. Comment on this clone: Its antigen remains unidentified.

Germline-derived CDR1 and CDR2 are GTSNPN and SVGIG (reference sequence). V was clipped by 2 bases and J by 5 bases, with 7 bases between them. This CDR3 contains 13 residues. Assay: immunoSEQ multiplex PCR; the TCRdb copy retains only in-frame clones and omits some. The sample lists 90,000 to 150,000 clones, roughly 92% occurring once. Notes on the study in general: Biological reproducibility was not directly addressed, but technical replication error appeared minimal. The small number of patients limits these findings pending further validation. Activated donor B cell expansion appeared to reveal the most relevant donor-specific TCRbeta repertoire.

Sequenced sample: CD4+ T cells from blood. The chain uses TRBV30 and TRBJ1-6; no firm D call. The TCR was taken from a human donor in good health. The chain's CDR3 is CAWSLGNNSPLHF. The CDR3 DNA is TGTGCCTGGAGTTTAGGGAATAATTCACCCCTCCACTTT.